This T cell receptor beta chain was recorded in a study of T cell responses to AZD1222 COVID-19 vaccine (dated by TCRdb to about 2021). General notes on the study: TCR sequencing covered fewer than 250 trial participants: 200 to 210 given two doses of AZD1222 and 26 given two doses of MenACWY control vaccine. Trial participants were enrolled into age subgroups of 18-55, 56-69 and 70-plus years, which contained roughly 150, 30 and 60 TCR-sequenced participants, respectively.

General findings and caveats noted by the study authors: Vaccine-associated CD4 TCRs spanned the whole spike protein, with dominant responses in regions 160-218 and 743-854. Because no day 14 peak-response samples were available, the repertoires could be characterized only after the peak T cell response. Reportedly, almost half of the unique spike-specific TCRs recognized epitopes lying outside the regions that are mutated in the B.1.351 and B.1.1.7 variants. The 56-69-year group was small, and its depth increase did not reach significance, likely because of low power. After two AZD1222 doses, both the breadth and the depth of spike-specific TCRs were significantly higher than at day 0 and than in MenACWY recipients. Participants were mostly white British and included more females than males, and it was suggested by the authors that clonal diversity may have been underestimated. Only five to seven AZD1222 recipients were SARS-CoV-2 seropositive at baseline, limiting conclusions about previously exposed vaccinees.

Taken from the germline V gene (reference sequence), the CDR1 and CDR2 loops are LGHDT and YNNKEL. From its cysteine to its phenylalanine, the CDR3 spans 17 amino acids. The DNA shown is the 51-base CDR3, in frame from base 1. The germline V and J ends show losses of 4 bases and 0 bases respectively, and no gene match explains 10 bases of the junction. The sample's time point label, in plain terms: baseline before first vaccination. This sample's treatment or condition label indicates: meningococcal conjugate vaccine given as trial control. The vaccinee samples were drawn from two UK trials, COV001 and COV002, one of which was a single-blind randomized controlled phase 2/3 trial testing AZD1222 (ChAdOx1 nCoV-19) in healthy adults. Trial participant PBMC samples were collected at day 0 and day 28 after the second dose for TCRbeta chain sequencing. The CDR3 regions of human TCRbeta chains were analyzed by immunosequencing. Per the source publication's procedure: Repertoire TCRs were checked for matches against a reference library of SARS-CoV-2-specific TCRs that had been generated using the MIRA antigen-specificity platform. Breadth was defined as the fraction of unique TCRs that were SARS-CoV-2-associated, and depth was defined as the fraction of total T cells that were SARS-CoV-2-associated. Each spike-specific TCR was assigned to its reactive spike region and to a CD4 or CD8 class using the MIRA data. Log10-transformed breadth and depth values were compared by one-way ANOVA with Sidak's multiple comparisons tests. Imported from immuneACCESS, the table was reduced by TCRdb to in-frame sequences with V and J called. These copies leave out some clones; in studies compared against another copy, an unresolved V gene accounts for under half, and the cause of the remainder is not known. D and trimming were read from the DNA, whereas the V and J calls and clone size are those reported in that table. The sample data list about 120,000 clones, and 70% to 90% of these were observed just once. Roughly 3.8% of the sample comes from the top ten.

As to this clone: Its antigen specificity is not known. Nothing much larger sits one base from this clone, and base qualities are not available.

In this chain, TRBV3-1 (or the pseudogene TRBV3-2) is recombined with TRBJ2-3; 7 middle bases align to TRBD1. The sequence was obtained from an adult in good health. The sample in question was peripheral blood, obtained on day 0 of MenACWY control vaccination. This receptor has the CDR3 CASSPRGTAISTDTQYF. The DNA is as follows: TGTGCCAGCAGCCCCAGAGGGACAGCCATTAGCACAGATACGCAGTATTTT.